The rows below give T cell receptor beta chains drawn from one sample of a study of neoadjuvant anti-PD-1 for oral cavity cancer. TCRdb's table, derived via immunoSEQ multiplex PCR, lists solely in-frame clones and lacks some. The sample has 30,000 or so clones, about 80% seen once. The sequenced sample was PBMCs, obtained after nivolumab (anti-PD-1) treatment. Source of these receptors: a person aged 35-79 years with oral cavity squamous cell carcinoma. Each CDR3 is given with its conserved first and last residue.

V gene: TRBV4-1; CDR3 protein: CASSQDQVGQPQHF
V gene: TRBV11-3; CDR3 protein: CASSSGAWGDTQYF
V gene: TRBV5-5; CDR3 protein: CASSLGLGTGGSNTEAFF
V gene: TRBV6-1; CDR3 protein: CASSDGTGSSPLHF
V gene: TRBV7-2; CDR3 protein: CASSLVSAGTDTQYF
V gene: TRBV7-9; CDR3 protein: CASSPGWGGVETDTQYF
V gene: TRBV5-1; CDR3 protein: CASSLSGRDNSPLHF
V gene: TRBV7-7; CDR3 protein: CASSPSRDTDTQYF
V gene: TRBV7-2; CDR3 protein: CASSPSSIGGLYNEQFF
V gene: TRBV7-6; CDR3 protein: CASSLDRGNQPQHF
V gene: TRBV19; CDR3 protein: CASSISSGGWAEAFF
V gene: TRBV15; CDR3 protein: CATSRDPSGTYEQYF
V gene: TRBV29-1; CDR3 protein: CSVEGVYGTQYF
V gene: TRBV7-2; CDR3 protein: CASSKDRGFDYGYTF
V gene: TRBV2; CDR3 protein: CASHPGHVNEKLFF
V gene: TRBV7-2; CDR3 protein: CASSLDRRHVQVFQYF